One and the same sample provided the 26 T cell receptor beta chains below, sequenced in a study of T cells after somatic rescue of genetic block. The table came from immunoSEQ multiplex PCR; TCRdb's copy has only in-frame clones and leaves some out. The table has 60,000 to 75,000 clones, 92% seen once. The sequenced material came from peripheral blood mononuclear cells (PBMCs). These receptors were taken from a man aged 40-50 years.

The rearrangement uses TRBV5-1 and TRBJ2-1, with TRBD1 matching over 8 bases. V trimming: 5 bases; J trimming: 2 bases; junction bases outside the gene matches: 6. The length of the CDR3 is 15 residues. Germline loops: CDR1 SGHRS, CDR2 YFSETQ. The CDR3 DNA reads TGCGCCAGCAGACTGGGGACAGGAACCTACAATGAGCAGTTCTTC. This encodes CASRLGTGTYNEQFF. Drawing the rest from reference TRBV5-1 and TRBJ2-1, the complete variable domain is KAGVTQTPRYLIKTRGQQVTLSCSPISGHRSVSWYQQTPGQGLQFLFEYFSETQRNKGNFPGRFSGRQFSNSRSEMNVSTLELGDSALYLCASRLGTGTYNEQFFGPGTRLTVL.

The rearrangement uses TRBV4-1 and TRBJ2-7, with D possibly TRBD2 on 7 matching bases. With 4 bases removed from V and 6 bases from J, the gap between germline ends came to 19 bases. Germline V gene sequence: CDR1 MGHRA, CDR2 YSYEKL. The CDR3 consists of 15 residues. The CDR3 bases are TGCGCCAGCAGCCGCTCACGGGGGGCAGGGGCCGAGCAGTACTTC. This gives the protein CASSRSRGAGAEQYF.

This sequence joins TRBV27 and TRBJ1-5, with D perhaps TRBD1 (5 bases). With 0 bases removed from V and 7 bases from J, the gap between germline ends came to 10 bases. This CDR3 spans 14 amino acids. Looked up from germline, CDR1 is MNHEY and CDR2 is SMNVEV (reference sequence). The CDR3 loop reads CASSLSRAKQPQHF. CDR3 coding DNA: TGTGCCAGCAGTTTATCCAGGGCGAAACAGCCCCAGCATTTT.

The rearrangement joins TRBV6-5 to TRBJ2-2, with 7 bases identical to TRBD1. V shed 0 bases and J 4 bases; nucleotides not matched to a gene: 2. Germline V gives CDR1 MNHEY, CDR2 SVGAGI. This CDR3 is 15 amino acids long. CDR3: CASSYSGTVTGELFF. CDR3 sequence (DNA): TGTGCCAGCAGTTACTCCGGGACAGTCACCGGGGAGCTGTTTTTT.

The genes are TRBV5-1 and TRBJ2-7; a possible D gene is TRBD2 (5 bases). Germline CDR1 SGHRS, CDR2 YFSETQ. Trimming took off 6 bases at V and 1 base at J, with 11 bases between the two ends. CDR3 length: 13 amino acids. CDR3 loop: CASKRISSYEQYF. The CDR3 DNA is TGCGCCAGCAAGCGGATTTCTTCCTACGAGCAGTACTTC.

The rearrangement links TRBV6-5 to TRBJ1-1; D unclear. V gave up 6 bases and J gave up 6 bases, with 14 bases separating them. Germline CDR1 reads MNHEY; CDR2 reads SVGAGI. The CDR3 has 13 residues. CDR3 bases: TGTGCCAGCAGACCTCCGGGCGGCGCTGAAGCTTTCTTT. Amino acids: CASRPPGGAEAFF.

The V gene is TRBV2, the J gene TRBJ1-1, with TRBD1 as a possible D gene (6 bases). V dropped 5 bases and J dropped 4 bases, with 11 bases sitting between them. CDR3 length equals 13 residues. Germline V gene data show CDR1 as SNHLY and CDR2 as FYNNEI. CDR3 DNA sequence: TGTGCCAGCAGTTTAGGGACAAGCACTGAAGCTTTCTTT. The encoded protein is CASSLGTSTEAFF.

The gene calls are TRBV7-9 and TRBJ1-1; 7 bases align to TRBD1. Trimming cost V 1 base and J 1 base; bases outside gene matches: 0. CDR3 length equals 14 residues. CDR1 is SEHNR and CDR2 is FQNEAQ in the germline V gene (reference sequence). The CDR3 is CASSLDRGNTEAFF. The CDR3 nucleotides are TGTGCCAGCAGCTTAGACAGGGGGAACACTGAAGCTTTCTTT.

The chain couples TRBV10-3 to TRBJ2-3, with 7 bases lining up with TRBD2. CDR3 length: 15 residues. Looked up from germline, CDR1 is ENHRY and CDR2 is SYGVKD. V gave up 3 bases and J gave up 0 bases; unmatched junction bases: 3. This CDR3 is CAISEIAGSTDTQYF. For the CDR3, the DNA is TGTGCCATCAGTGAAATAGCGGGTAGCACAGATACGCAGTATTTT.

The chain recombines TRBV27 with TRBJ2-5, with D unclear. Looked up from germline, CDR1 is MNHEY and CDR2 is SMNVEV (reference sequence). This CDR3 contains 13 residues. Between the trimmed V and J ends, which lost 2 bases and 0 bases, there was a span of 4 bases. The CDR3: CASSLGHQETQYF. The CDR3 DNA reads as TGTGCCAGCAGTTTAGGACACCAAGAGACCCAGTACTTC.

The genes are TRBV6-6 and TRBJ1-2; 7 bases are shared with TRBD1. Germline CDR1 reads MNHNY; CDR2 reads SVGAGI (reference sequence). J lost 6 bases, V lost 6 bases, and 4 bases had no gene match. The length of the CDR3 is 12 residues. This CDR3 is CASRQGEHGYTF. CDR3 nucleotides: TGTGCCAGCAGGCAGGGGGAACATGGCTACACCTTC.

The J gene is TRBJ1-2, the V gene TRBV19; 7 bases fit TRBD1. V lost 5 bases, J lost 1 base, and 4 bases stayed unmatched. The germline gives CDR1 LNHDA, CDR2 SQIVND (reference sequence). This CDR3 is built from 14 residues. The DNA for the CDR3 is TGTGCCAGTAGTCCTGGGACAGTTAACTATGGCTACACCTTC. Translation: CASSPGTVNYGYTF.

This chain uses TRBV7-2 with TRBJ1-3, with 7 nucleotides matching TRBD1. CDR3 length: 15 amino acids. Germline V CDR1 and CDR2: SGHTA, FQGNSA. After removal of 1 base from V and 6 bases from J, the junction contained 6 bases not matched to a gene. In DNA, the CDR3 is TGTGCCAGCAGCTTAGAGGCCGGGACAGCAAACACCATATATTTT. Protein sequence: CASSLEAGTANTIYF.

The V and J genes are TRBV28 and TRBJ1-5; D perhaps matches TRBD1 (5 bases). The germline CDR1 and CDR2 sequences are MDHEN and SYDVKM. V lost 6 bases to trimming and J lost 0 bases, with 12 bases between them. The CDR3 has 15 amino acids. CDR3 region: CASRGQGHSNQPQHF. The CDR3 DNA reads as TGTGCCAGCAGGGGCCAGGGTCATAGCAATCAGCCCCAGCATTTT.

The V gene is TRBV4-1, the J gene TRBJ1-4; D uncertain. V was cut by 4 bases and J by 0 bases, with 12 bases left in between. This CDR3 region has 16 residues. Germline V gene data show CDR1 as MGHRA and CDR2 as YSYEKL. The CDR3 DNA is TGCGCCAGCAGCCGAGAGTACCGGGCAACTAATGAAAAACTGTTTTTT. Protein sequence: CASSREYRATNEKLFF.

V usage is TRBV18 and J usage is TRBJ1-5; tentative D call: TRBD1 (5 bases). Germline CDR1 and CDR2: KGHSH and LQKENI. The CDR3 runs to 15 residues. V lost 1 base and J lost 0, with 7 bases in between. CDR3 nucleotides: TGTGCCAGCTCACCACAGGGGTTTAGCAATCAGCCCCAGCATTTT. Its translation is CASSPQGFSNQPQHF.

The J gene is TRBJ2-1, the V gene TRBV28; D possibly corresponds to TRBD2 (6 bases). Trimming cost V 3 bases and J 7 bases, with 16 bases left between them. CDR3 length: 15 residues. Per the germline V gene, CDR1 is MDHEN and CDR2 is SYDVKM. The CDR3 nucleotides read TGTGCCAGCAGTTTCGGGGCTAGCGTTCCGAATGAGCAGTTCTTC. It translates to CASSFGASVPNEQFF.

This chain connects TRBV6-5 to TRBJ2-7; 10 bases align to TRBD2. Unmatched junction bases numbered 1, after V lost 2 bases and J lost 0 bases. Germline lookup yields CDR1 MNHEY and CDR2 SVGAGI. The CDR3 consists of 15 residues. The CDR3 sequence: CASSYGTSVSYEQYF. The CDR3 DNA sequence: TGTGCCAGCAGTTACGGGACTAGCGTCTCCTACGAGCAGTACTTC.

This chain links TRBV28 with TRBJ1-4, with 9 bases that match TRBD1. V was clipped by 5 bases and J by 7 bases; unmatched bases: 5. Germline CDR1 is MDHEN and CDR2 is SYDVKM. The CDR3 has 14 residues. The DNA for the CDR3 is TGTGCCAGCAGTGCTGGGACAGGGTTTGAAAAACTGTTTTTT. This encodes CASSAGTGFEKLFF.

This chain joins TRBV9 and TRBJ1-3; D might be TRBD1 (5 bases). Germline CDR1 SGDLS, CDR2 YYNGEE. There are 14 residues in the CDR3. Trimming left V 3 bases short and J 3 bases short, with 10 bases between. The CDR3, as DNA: TGTGCCAGCAGCGCCCGGGACGGTGGAAACACCATATATTTT. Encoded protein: CASSARDGGNTIYF.

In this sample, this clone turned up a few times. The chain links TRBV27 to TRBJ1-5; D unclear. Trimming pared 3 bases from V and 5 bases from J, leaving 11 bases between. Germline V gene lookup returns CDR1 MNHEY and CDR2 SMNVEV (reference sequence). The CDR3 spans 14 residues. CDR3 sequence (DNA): TGTGCCAGCAGTTTCTCCTTAAAGGATCAGCCCCAGCATTTT. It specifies CASSFSLKDQPQHF.

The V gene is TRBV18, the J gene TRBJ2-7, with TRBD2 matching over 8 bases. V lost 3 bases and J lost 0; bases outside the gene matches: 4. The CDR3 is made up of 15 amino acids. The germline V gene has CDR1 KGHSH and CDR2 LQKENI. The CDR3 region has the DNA TGTGCCAGCTCACCTCCACTAGCGGACTCCTACGAGCAGTACTTC. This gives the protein CASSPPLADSYEQYF.

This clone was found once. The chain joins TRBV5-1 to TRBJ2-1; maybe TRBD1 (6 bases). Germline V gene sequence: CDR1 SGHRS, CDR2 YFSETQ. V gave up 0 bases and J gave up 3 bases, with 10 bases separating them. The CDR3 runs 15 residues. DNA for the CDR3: TGCGCCAGCAGCTTGGGAAACAGGGTCTACAATGAGCAGTTCTTC. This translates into CASSLGNRVYNEQFF.

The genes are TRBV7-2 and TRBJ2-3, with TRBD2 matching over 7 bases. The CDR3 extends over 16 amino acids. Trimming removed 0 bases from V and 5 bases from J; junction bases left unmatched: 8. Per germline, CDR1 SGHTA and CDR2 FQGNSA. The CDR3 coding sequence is TGTGCCAGCAGCTTAGCGGGGGGGTGGGATGGAGATACGCAGTATTTT. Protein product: CASSLAGGWDGDTQYF.

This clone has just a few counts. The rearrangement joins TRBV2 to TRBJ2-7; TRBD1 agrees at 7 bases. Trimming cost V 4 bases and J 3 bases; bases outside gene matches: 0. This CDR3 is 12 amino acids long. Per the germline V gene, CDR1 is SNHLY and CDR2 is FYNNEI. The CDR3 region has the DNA TGTGCCAGCAGTGGGGACAGCTACGAGCAGTACTTC. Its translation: CASSGDSYEQYF.

The CDR3 DNA reads TGTGCCAGCAGCTTAGCGGGTGGGGCAGGGGGCGGCAATTCACCCCTCCACTTT. Amino acids: CASSLAGGAGGGNSPLHF. This rearrangement joins TRBV7-8 to TRBJ1-6; 8 bases fit TRBD1. Germline V gives CDR1 SGHVS, CDR2 FQNEAQ. This CDR3 is built from 18 residues. J gave up 7 bases and V 0 bases, and 11 bases lay outside the gene matches. Filled out from reference TRBV7-8 and TRBJ1-6, the complete variable domain reads GAGVSQSPRYKVAKRGQDVALRCDPISGHVSLFWYQQALGQGPEFLTYFQNEAQLDKSGLPSDRFFAERPEGSVSTLKIQRTQQEDSAVYLCASSLAGGAGGGNSPLHFGNGTRLTVT.